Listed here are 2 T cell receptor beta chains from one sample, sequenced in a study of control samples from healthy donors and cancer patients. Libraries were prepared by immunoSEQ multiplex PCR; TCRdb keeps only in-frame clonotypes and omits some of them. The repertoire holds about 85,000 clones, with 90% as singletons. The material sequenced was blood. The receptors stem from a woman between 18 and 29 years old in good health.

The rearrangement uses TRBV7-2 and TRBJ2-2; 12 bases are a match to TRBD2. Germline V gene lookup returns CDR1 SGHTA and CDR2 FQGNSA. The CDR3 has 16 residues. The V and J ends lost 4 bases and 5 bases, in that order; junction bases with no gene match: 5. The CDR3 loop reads CASSSRTSGVTGELFF. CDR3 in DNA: TGTGCCAGCAGCTCCCGGACTAGCGGGGTGACCGGGGAGCTGTTTTTT. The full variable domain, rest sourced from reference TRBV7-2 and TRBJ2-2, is GAGVSQSPSNKVTEKGKDVELRCDPISGHTALYWYRQSLGQGLEFLIYFQGNSAPDKSGLPSDRFSAERTGGSVSTLTIQRTQQEDSAVYLCASSSRTSGVTGELFFGEGSRLTVL.

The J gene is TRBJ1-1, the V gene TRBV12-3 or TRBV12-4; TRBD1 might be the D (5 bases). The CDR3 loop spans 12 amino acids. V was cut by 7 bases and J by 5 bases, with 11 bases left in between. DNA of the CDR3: TGTGCCAGCATTGTCACAGGTACTGAAGCTTTCTTT. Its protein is CASIVTGTEAFF.